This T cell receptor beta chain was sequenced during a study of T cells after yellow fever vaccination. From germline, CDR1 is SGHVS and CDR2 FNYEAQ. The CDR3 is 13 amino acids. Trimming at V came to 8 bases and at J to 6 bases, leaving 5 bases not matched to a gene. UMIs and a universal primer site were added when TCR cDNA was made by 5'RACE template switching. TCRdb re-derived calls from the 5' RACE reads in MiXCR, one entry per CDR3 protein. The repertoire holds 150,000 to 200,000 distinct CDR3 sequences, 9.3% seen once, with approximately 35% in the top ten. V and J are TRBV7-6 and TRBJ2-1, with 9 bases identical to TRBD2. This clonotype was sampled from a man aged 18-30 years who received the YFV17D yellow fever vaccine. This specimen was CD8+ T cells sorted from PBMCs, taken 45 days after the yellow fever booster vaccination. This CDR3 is CASGRGGSNEQFF. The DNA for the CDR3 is TGTGCCAGCGGGCGGGGGGGCAGCAATGAGCAGTTCTTC.